This TCR beta chain was documented in a study of T cell responses to AZD1222 COVID-19 vaccine. Comment on this clone: Its matching antigen is unknown.

TCRdb's copy holds only in-frame clones and misses some; the assay was immunoSEQ multiplex PCR. Here the sample spans about 140,000 clones, approximately 90% being singletons. Study-level findings and limits: Donor demographics were predominantly white British with a female majority; clonal diversity may be underestimated.

Sequenced here: peripheral blood, sampled on day 0 of AZD1222 vaccination. This clonotype was sampled from an adult in good health.

The DNA of the CDR3 is TGTGCCAGCAGCCCTCCGGGACAATCAGATACGCAGTATTTT. This sequence encodes CASSPPGQSDTQYF. The chain carries TRBV3-1 (or the pseudogene TRBV3-2) and TRBJ2-3, with D possibly TRBD1 on 6 matching bases. This CDR3 is built from 14 residues. V was cut by 4 bases and J by 4 bases, with 12 bases left in between. Germline V lookup: CDR1 LGHDT, CDR2 YNNKEL (reference sequence).